Below, 30 T cell receptor beta chains from the same sample are listed, as sequenced in a study of T-cell memory formation after mild COVID-19. Using its own MiXCR run on the 5' RACE reads, TCRdb lists one record per CDR3 protein. The profile shows around 370,000 distinct CDR3 sequences, roughly 20% of them singletons. The sequenced sample consisted of PBMCs or a T cell subset sorted from them (not recorded which). All receptors derive from an adult woman who had mild COVID-19 (a few samples of this study predate the infection). Cell type and time point are not known.

The rearrangement uses TRBV20-1 and TRBJ2-3, with 9 bases matching TRBD2. The CDR3 extends over 16 amino acids. The V gene end was trimmed by 2 bases and the J gene end by 4 bases; junction bases not matched to a gene: 10. Germline CDR1 DFQATT, CDR2 SNEGSKA (reference sequence). As DNA, the CDR3 is TGCAGTGCTAGAAGGTCTAGCGGGATTTTGGCAGATACGCAGTATTTT. Residues: CSARRSSGILADTQYF.

The chain combines TRBV29-1 with TRBJ2-1; D might be TRBD2 (6 bases). Trimming pared 4 bases from V and 0 bases from J, leaving 10 bases between. CDR3 length equals 14 residues. CDR1 is SQVTM and CDR2 is ANQGSEA in the germline V gene. This chain's CDR3 is CSVAAGRSYNEQFF. In DNA form, the CDR3 reads TGCAGCGTTGCAGCGGGCCGCTCCTACAATGAGCAGTTCTTC.

CDR3 sequence: CASSHTAGAGNTIYF. For the CDR3, the DNA is TGTGCCAGCAGCCATACGGCAGGAGCTGGAAACACCATATATTTT. The chain employs TRBV3-1 and TRBJ1-3; D gene uncertain. The germline V gene encodes CDR1 LGHDT and CDR2 YNNKEL (reference sequence). V lost 3 bases and J lost 2, with 11 bases in between. CDR3 length equals 15 residues.

This clonotype was detected a few times. The V and J genes are TRBV7-9 and TRBJ2-2; TRBD2 matches at 9 bases. The germline V gene encodes CDR1 SEHNR and CDR2 FQNEAQ (reference sequence). CDR3 length: 19 residues. V gave up 4 bases and J gave up 0 bases; unmatched junction bases: 12. For the CDR3, the DNA is TGTGCCAGCAGCTCGACCGGGACTAGCACGGTTGCGAACACCGGGGAGCTGTTTTTT. Its translation is CASSSTGTSTVANTGELFF. The full variable domain, completed using reference TRBV7-9 and TRBJ2-2, is DTGVSQNPRHKITKRGQNVTFRCDPISEHNRLYWYRQTLGQGPEFLTYFQNEAQLEKSRLLSDRFSAERPKGSFSTLEIQRTEQGDSAMYLCASSSTGTSTVANTGELFFGEGSRLTVL.

This clonotype was observed a few times. The rearrangement links TRBV7-2 to TRBJ1-2, with 10 positions matching TRBD1. CDR1 and CDR2 from the germline V gene are SGHTA and FQGNSA. The CDR3 sequence is 16 residues long. Unmatched junction bases numbered 8, after V lost 5 bases and J lost 2 bases. CDR3 sequence reads: CASSQGQGRWNYGYTF. In DNA form, the CDR3 reads TGTGCCAGCAGCCAGGGACAGGGGAGGTGGAACTATGGCTACACCTTC.

This chain connects TRBV24-1 to TRBJ2-3; D gene ambiguous. The germline gives CDR1 KGHDR, CDR2 SFDVKD. Between the trimmed V and J ends, which lost 3 bases and 2 bases, there was a span of 14 bases. The CDR3 is made up of 16 amino acids. The DNA for the CDR3 is TGTGCCACCAGTGATATGGGGTCAGATCCCACAGATACGCAGTATTTT. Its translation: CATSDMGSDPTDTQYF.

V is TRBV14 and J is TRBJ1-2; D call uncertain. Trimming left V 3 bases short and J 4 bases short, with 9 bases between. The germline V gene encodes CDR1 SGHDN and CDR2 FVKESK. The CDR3 is 13 residues long. The CDR3: CASSHGVGYGYTF. Here the CDR3 DNA reads TGTGCCAGCAGCCATGGGGTTGGCTATGGCTACACCTTC.

This clonotype has only a few counts. V gene TRBV4-3 combines with J gene TRBJ2-7; 11 bases are shared with TRBD2. The CDR3 length is 18 residues. The germline V gene has CDR1 LGHNA and CDR2 YSLEER. The trim removed 0 bases at V and 4 bases at J, leaving 11 bases unmatched. Written as DNA, the CDR3 is TGCGCCAGCAGCCAAGAGGCAGATCCGGGACTAGCGGCTTACGAGCAGTACTTC. Its protein product is CASSQEADPGLAAYEQYF.

The V call is TRBV18, the J call TRBJ2-1; D is perhaps TRBD1 or TRBD2 (5 bases each). This CDR3 has 17 amino acids. The germline V gene has CDR1 KGHSH and CDR2 LQKENI. V lost 6 bases and J 4 bases, leaving 22 bases between the germline ends. For the CDR3, the DNA is TGTGCCAGCTCCAGCCCGGGACCCGGGTGGGAATACAATGAGCAGTTCTTC. Protein sequence: CASSSPGPGWEYNEQFF.

V is TRBV5-1 and J is TRBJ1-2; D gene unclear. Trimming took off 0 bases at V and 4 bases at J, with 13 bases between the two ends. This CDR3 is built from 15 residues. Germline V lookup: CDR1 SGHRS, CDR2 YFSETQ. The CDR3 nucleotides are TGCGCCAGCAGCTTGGATCAGGCCCCTACCTATGGCTACACCTTC. Translating gives CASSLDQAPTYGYTF.

V and J are TRBV3-1 and TRBJ2-1, with 7 bases aligning to TRBD2. The CDR3 length is 14 residues. J gave up 9 bases and V 7 bases, and 12 bases lay outside the gene matches. Germline lookup yields CDR1 LGHDT and CDR2 YNNKEL (reference sequence). The CDR3 spells CASTHEGLCTEQFF. CDR3 bases: TGTGCCAGCACCCATGAGGGACTATGCACTGAGCAGTTCTTC.

This clonotype was found once. The chain uses TRBV11-2 and TRBJ2-5; D remains ambiguous. Between the trimmed V and J ends, which lost 5 bases and 8 bases, there was a span of 15 bases. Per germline, CDR1 SGHAT and CDR2 FQNNGV. The CDR3 contains 13 residues. CDR3 region: CASSLNPRRTQYF. The CDR3 DNA is TGTGCCAGCAGCCTAAACCCCCGAAGAACCCAGTACTTC.

The chain couples TRBV12-3 or TRBV12-4 to TRBJ2-3; no firm D call. With 6 bases removed from V and 0 bases from J, the gap between germline ends came to 16 bases. This CDR3 has 16 amino acids. The CDR3 DNA sequence: TGTGCCAGCAGCCTTATAGGAATCACTAGCACAGATACGCAGTATTTT. Translation: CASSLIGITSTDTQYF.

The J gene is TRBJ2-7, the V gene TRBV5-1; tentatively, D is TRBD1 or TRBD2 (5 bases each). The V gene lost 0 bases and the J gene lost 0 bases, with 13 bases spanning the gap. CDR1 and CDR2 (germline): SGHRS, YFSETQ. CDR3 size: 16 residues. Here the CDR3 DNA reads TGCGCCAGCAGCTTGGGTGGGGGTCTCAGCTCCTACGAGCAGTACTTC. Its protein product is CASSLGGGLSSYEQYF.

In this sample, this clonotype turned up a few times. The J gene is TRBJ1-5, the V gene TRBV12-3 or TRBV12-4; maybe TRBD1 (5 bases). The CDR3 length is 13 residues. The V and J ends lost 4 bases and 7 bases respectively, with 11 bases between them. The CDR3, as DNA: TGTGCCAGCAGTTCAGGGTCCCTCCAGCCCCAGCATTTT. Protein sequence: CASSSGSLQPQHF.

The chain links TRBV30 to TRBJ2-7; TRBD2 matches 7 bases. This CDR3 spans 15 amino acids. V was pared by 3 bases and J by 0 bases, with 8 bases of the junction left unmatched. The germline CDR1 and CDR2 sequences are GTSNPN and SVGIG (reference sequence). The DNA for the CDR3 is TGTGCCTGGAGCATTTGGGACTATAGCTCCTACGAGCAGTACTTC. It yields the protein CAWSIWDYSSYEQYF. Full variable domain (remainder filled in from reference TRBV30 and TRBJ2-7): SQTIHQWPATLVQPVGSPLSLECTVEGTSNPNLYWYRQAAGRGLQLLFYSVGIGQISSEVPQNLSASRPQDRQFILSSKKLLLSDSGFYLCAWSIWDYSSYEQYFGPGTRLTVT.

The CDR3 DNA is TGCGCCAGCAGCGCTGACAGATCGAACACTGAAGCTTTCTTT. It encodes CASSADRSNTEAFF. The chain is built from TRBV5-1 and TRBJ1-1, with a weak D call TRBD1 (5 bases). This CDR3 has 14 amino acids. Germline CDR1 reads SGHRS; CDR2 reads YFSETQ. V was trimmed by 4 bases and J by 1 base, leaving 11 bases between them.

The chain uses TRBV12-3 or TRBV12-4 and TRBJ1-1; D gene unclear. The CDR3 has 12 amino acids. The V gene lost 8 bases and the J gene lost 1 base, with 8 bases spanning the gap. CDR3 sequence reads: CASRASNTEAFF. The DNA for the CDR3 is TGTGCCAGCCGGGCCTCGAACACTGAAGCTTTCTTT.

The V call is TRBV29-1, the J call TRBJ2-7; D is uncertain. Trimming took 6 bases from V and 6 from J, leaving 21 bases between them. The CDR3 has 14 residues. Germline assignment: CDR1 SQVTM and CDR2 ANQGSEA. CDR3 nucleotides: TGCAGCGTAGAGGATCGGGTGCATAGGGTCGAGCAGTACTTC. It translates to CSVEDRVHRVEQYF.

This clonotype has just a few counts. This chain connects TRBV12-3 or TRBV12-4 to TRBJ2-1; D may match TRBD1 or TRBD2 (5 bases each). V was pared by 5 bases and J by 8 bases, with 13 bases between. CDR3 length: 13 residues. The CDR3: CASSTGRIDEQFF. For the CDR3, the DNA is TGTGCCAGCAGTACGGGGCGTATTGATGAGCAGTTCTTC.

V and J are TRBV6-2 or TRBV6-3 and TRBJ2-7; 9 positions match TRBD1. The J segment lost 5 bases and the V segment lost 8 bases, leaving 10 bases of the junction unmatched. Germline values: CDR1 MNHEY, CDR2 SVGEGT. CDR3 length equals 14 residues. This CDR3 reads CASRRTGATHEQYF. CDR3 DNA: TGTGCCAGCCGGAGGACAGGGGCGACCCACGAGCAGTACTTC.

The chain has TRBV2 and TRBJ2-2, with TRBD1 identical over 7 bases. This CDR3 has 16 residues. Looked up from germline, CDR1 is SNHLY and CDR2 is FYNNEI. After removal of 8 bases from V and 4 bases from J, the junction contained 13 bases not matched to a gene. The CDR3 here is CASVVMGQTTTGELFF. DNA of the CDR3: TGTGCCAGCGTGGTTATGGGACAGACAACCACCGGGGAGCTGTTTTTT.

This chain's CDR3 is CAWSDGLAGGQVTQYF. CDR3 sequence (DNA): TGTGCCTGGAGTGACGGACTAGCGGGGGGGCAAGTCACTCAGTATTTT. V gene TRBV30 combines with J gene TRBJ2-3, with 15 bases matching TRBD2. This CDR3 has 16 residues. CDR1 GTSNPN and CDR2 SVGIG come from the germline V gene (reference sequence). The J segment lost 12 bases and the V segment lost 1 base, leaving 11 bases of the junction unmatched. The whole variable domain, filled in from reference TRBV30 and TRBJ2-3, reads SQTIHQWPATLVQPVGSPLSLECTVEGTSNPNLYWYRQAAGRGLQLLFYSVGIGQISSEVPQNLSASRPQDRQFILSSKKLLLSDSGFYLCAWSDGLAGGQVTQYFGPGTRLTVL.

The rearrangement links TRBV28 to TRBJ2-7, with D tentatively TRBD1 (6 bases). The germline V gene encodes CDR1 MDHEN and CDR2 SYDVKM. The CDR3 sequence is 16 residues long. Trimming cost V 6 bases and J 2 bases, with 20 bases left between them. The CDR3 DNA follows: TGTGCCAGCAGCCCTAGGACAGTCCCAGCCACCTACGAGCAGTACTTC. Amino acids: CASSPRTVPATYEQYF.

The chain links TRBV29-1 to TRBJ2-5; the D gene is possibly TRBD2 (7 bases). The CDR3 extends over 12 amino acids. From germline, CDR1 is SQVTM and CDR2 ANQGSEA. The V gene lost 7 bases and the J gene lost 5 bases, with 14 bases spanning the gap. The CDR3 protein is CSGGGAGETQYF. The CDR3 DNA reads TGCAGCGGGGGGGGCGCAGGGGAGACCCAGTACTTC.

This clonotype was counted between two and nine times. The chain links TRBV4-1 to TRBJ1-6, with D tentatively TRBD1 (6 bases). The CDR3 contains 16 residues. Germline-derived CDR1 and CDR2 are MGHRA and YSYEKL. The germline V and J ends were trimmed by 2 bases and 7 bases, with 15 bases remaining between them. The CDR3 coding sequence is TGCGCCAGCAGCCAATCCCCGACAGGCCTAAATTCACCCCTCCACTTT. Its protein is CASSQSPTGLNSPLHF.

This clonotype was seen more than once but under ten times. The V call is TRBV5-1, the J call TRBJ2-7; 11 bases map to TRBD1. V was clipped by 4 bases and J by 4 bases; unmatched bases: 4. The CDR3 contains 14 residues. Germline V gene lookup returns CDR1 SGHRS and CDR2 YFSETQ. The CDR3 DNA is TGCGCCAGCAGCCACGGGACAGGGGGATACGAGCAGTACTTC. Translating gives CASSHGTGGYEQYF.

J is TRBJ1-1 and V is TRBV7-2; D perhaps matches TRBD1 (6 bases). The CDR3 covers 17 residues. Trimming removed 4 bases at V and 4 bases at J, with 22 bases between. Germline CDR1 and CDR2: SGHTA and FQGNSA. The CDR3 is CASSSIWGGGASTEAFF. Written as DNA, the CDR3 is TGTGCCAGCAGCTCCATCTGGGGCGGGGGCGCAAGCACTGAAGCTTTCTTT.

This clonotype appeared a few times. V is TRBV28 and J is TRBJ2-5, with D tentatively TRBD1 (6 bases). Germline CDR1 reads MDHEN; CDR2 reads SYDVKM. The CDR3 is 15 residues long. V was trimmed by 7 bases and J by 2 bases, leaving 17 bases between them. CDR3: CASKTGDRRQETQYF. In DNA form, the CDR3 reads TGTGCCAGCAAGACCGGAGACAGGAGACAAGAGACCCAGTACTTC.

This clonotype was seen many times. The chain couples TRBV27 to TRBJ2-7; no definite D call. Germline V gives CDR1 MNHEY, CDR2 SMNVEV (reference sequence). Trimming shortened V by 6 bases and J by 3 bases, and 12 bases separated the two germline ends. The CDR3 consists of 13 residues. CDR3 protein: CASSLLISYEQYF. As DNA, the CDR3 is TGTGCCAGCAGCCTCCTTATTAGCTACGAGCAGTACTTC.